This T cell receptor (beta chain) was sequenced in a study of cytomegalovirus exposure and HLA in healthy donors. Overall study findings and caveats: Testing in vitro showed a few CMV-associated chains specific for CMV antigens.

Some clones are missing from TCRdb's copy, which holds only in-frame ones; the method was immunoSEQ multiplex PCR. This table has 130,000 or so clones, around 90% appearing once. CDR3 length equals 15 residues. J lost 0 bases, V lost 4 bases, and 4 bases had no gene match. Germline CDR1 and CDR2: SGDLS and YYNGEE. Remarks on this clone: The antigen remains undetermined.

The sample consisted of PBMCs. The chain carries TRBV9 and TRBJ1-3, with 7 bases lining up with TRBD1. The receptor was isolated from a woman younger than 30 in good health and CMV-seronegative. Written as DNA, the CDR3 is TGTGCCAGCAGCCCGGGACAGCACTCTGGAAACACCATATATTTT. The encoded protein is CASSPGQHSGNTIYF. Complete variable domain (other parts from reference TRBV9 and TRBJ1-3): DSGVTQTPKHLITATGQRVTLRCSPRSGDLSVYWYQQSLDQGLQFLIQYYNGEERAKGNILERFSAQQFPDLHSELNLSSLELGDSALYFCASSPGQHSGNTIYFGEGSWLTVV.